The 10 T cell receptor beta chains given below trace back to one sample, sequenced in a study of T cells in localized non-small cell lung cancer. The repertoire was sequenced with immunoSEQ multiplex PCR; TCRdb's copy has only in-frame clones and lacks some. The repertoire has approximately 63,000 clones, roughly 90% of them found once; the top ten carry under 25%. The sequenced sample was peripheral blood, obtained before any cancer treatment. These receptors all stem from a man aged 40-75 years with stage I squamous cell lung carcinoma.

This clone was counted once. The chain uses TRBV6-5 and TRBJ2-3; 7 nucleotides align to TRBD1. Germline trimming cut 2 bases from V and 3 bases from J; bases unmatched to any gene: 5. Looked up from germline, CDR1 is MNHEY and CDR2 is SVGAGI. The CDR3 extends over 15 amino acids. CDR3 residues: CASSYPAGGTDTQYF. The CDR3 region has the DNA TGTGCCAGCAGTTACCCTGCAGGGGGTACAGATACGCAGTATTTT.

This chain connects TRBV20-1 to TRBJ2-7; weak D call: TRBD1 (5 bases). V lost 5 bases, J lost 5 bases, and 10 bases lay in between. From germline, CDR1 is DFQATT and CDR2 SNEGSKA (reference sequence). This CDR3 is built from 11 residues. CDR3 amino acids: CSAPQGNEQYF. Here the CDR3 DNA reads TGCAGTGCTCCCCAGGGCAACGAGCAGTACTTC.

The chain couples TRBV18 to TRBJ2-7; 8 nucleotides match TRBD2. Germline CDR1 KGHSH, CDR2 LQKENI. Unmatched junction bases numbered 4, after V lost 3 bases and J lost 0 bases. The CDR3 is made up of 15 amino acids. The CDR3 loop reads CASSPPGLASYEQYF. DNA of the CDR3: TGTGCCAGCTCACCCCCCGGACTAGCCTCCTACGAGCAGTACTTC.

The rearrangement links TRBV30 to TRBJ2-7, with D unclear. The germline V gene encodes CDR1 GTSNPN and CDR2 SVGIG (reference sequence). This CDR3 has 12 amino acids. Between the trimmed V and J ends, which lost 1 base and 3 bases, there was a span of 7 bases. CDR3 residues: CAWSAQIYEQYF. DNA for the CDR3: TGTGCCTGGAGTGCACAGATCTACGAGCAGTACTTC.

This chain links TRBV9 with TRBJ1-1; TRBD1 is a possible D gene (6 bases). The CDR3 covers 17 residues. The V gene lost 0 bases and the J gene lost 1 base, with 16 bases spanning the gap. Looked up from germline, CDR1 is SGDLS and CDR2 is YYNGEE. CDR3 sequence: CASSVGGRGRENTEAFF. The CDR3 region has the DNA TGTGCCAGCAGCGTAGGTGGACGGGGGCGGGAGAACACTGAAGCTTTCTTT. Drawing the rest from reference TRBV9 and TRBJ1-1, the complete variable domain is DSGVTQTPKHLITATGQRVTLRCSPRSGDLSVYWYQQSLDQGLQFLIQYYNGEERAKGNILERFSAQQFPDLHSELNLSSLELGDSALYFCASSVGGRGRENTEAFFGQGTRLTVV.

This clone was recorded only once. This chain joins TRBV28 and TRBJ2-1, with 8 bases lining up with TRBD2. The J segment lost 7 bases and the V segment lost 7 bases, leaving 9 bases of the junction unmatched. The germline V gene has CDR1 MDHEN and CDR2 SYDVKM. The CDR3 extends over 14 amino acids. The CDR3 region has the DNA TGTGCCAGCAAGAGTGGCGGGAGGATAAATGAGCAGTTCTTC. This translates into CASKSGGRINEQFF. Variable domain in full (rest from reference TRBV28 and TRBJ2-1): DVKVTQSSRYLVKRTGEKVFLECVQDMDHENMFWYRQDPGLGLRLIYFSYDVKMKEKGDIPEGYSVSREKKERFSLILESASTNQTSMYLCASKSGGRINEQFFGPGTRLTVL.

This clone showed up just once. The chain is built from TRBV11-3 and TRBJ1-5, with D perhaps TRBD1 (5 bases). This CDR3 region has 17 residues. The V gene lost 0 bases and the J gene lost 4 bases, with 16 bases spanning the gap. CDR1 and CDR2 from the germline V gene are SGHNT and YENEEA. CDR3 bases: TGTGCCAGCAGCTTAGACACACAGGATCTGTATAATCAGCCCCAGCATTTT. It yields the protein CASSLDTQDLYNQPQHF.

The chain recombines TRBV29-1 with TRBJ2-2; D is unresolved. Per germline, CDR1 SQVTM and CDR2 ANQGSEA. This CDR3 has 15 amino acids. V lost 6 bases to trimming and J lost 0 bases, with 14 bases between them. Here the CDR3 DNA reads TGCAGCGTAGATTTGGTCAACGCGAACACCGGGGAGCTGTTTTTT. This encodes CSVDLVNANTGELFF.

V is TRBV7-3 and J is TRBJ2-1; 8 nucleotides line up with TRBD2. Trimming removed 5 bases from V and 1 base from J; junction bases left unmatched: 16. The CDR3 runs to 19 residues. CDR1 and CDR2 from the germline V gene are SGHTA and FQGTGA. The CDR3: CASSTSNLGGERSYNEQFF. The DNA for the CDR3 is TGTGCCAGCAGCACGTCCAACCTCGGGGGGGAACGGTCCTACAATGAGCAGTTCTTC.

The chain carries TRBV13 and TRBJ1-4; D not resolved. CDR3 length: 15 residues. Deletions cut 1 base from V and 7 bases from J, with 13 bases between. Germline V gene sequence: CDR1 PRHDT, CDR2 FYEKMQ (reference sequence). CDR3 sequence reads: CASSLVGDIGEKLFF. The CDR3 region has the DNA TGTGCCAGCAGCTTAGTTGGCGACATCGGTGAAAAACTGTTTTTT.